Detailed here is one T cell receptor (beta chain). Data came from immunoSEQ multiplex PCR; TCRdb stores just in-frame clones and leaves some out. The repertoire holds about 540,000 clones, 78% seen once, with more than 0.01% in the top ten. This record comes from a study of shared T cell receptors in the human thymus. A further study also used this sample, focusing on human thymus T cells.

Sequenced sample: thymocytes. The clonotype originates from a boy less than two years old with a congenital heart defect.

The CDR3, as DNA: TGTGCCAGCAGTTTGGAGAGGGGCAATCAGCCCCAGCATTTT. Translated: CASSLERGNQPQHF. The chain joins TRBV6-6 to TRBJ1-5; no reliable D call. Germline V gene sequence: CDR1 MNHNY, CDR2 SVGAGI (reference sequence). With 4 bases removed from V and 2 bases from J, the gap between germline ends came to 9 bases. This CDR3 spans 14 amino acids.